This T cell receptor (beta chain) stems from a study of OX40 agonist ivuxolimab in advanced cancers. Germline loops: CDR1 SNHLY, CDR2 FYNNEI. This CDR3 region has 13 residues. V was shortened by 6 bases and J by 8 bases, with 16 bases between the two germline ends. Here immunoSEQ multiplex PCR was the method, and the copy in TCRdb shows in-frame clones only, minus some. The sample includes under 25,000 clones, over 75% of them seen just once. Sample: CD4+ or CD8+ T cells sorted from blood, taken in a trial of the OX40 agonist ivuxolimab. This chain connects TRBV2 to TRBJ1-2; D is possibly TRBD1 (5 bases). The clonotype was recovered from an adult with an advanced solid tumor such as melanoma, head and neck, liver or kidney cancer. CDR3 nucleotides: TGTGCCAGCAGGGGGGAGGTGGGGAACGGCTACACCTTC. It encodes CASRGEVGNGYTF.